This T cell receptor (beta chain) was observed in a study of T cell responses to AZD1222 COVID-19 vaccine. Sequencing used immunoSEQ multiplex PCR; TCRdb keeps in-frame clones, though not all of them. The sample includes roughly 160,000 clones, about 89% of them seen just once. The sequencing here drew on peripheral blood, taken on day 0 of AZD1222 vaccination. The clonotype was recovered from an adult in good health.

The CDR3 bases are TGTGCCAGCAGCCAAGAAAGATTAGATTGGCCCCGGAATGAGCAGTTCTTC. Translation gives CASSQERLDWPRNEQFF. This chain connects TRBV14 to TRBJ2-1; D remains ambiguous. In germline, CDR1 is SGHDN, CDR2 FVKESK. CDR3 length: 17 amino acids. V gave up 0 bases and J gave up 7 bases, with 19 bases separating them.